The 6 T cell receptor beta chains reported below all come from one sample, sequenced in a study of T cells in Graves' hyperthyroidism and ophthalmopathy. TCR beta CDR3 sequences were amplified from RNA transcripts. First-round RT-PCR of the TCR CDR3 relied on the HTBI primer set. TCRdb processed the multiplex PCR reads anew with MiXCR; each CDR3 protein has one entry. The sample yields fewer than 850,000 distinct CDR3 sequences, 15% to 20% seen once. Sequencing input: blood. All receptors derive from a man aged 50 to 59 with Graves' hyperthyroidism.

This clonotype was seen a handful of times. The gene calls are TRBV7-9 and TRBJ2-2; 7 nucleotides line up with TRBD1. This CDR3 is 17 amino acids long. Looked up from germline, CDR1 is SEHNR and CDR2 is FQNEAQ (reference sequence). Trimming removed 5 bases from V and 0 bases from J; junction bases left unmatched: 9. CDR3 region: CASSPSDRVANTGELFF. The CDR3 nucleotides are TGTGCCAGCAGCCCCTCAGACAGGGTGGCGAACACCGGGGAGCTGTTTTTT. Looking up the rest from reference TRBV7-9 and TRBJ2-2 gives the full variable domain: DTGVSQNPRHKITKRGQNVTFRCDPISEHNRLYWYRQTLGQGPEFLTYFQNEAQLEKSRLLSDRFSAERPKGSFSTLEIQRTEQGDSAMYLCASSPSDRVANTGELFFGEGSRLTVL.

This clonotype was counted a few times. The V and J genes are TRBV9 and TRBJ1-2; 12 bases are a match to TRBD1. Germline V gene sequence: CDR1 SGDLS, CDR2 YYNGEE. Trimming removed 5 bases from V and 6 bases from J; junction bases left unmatched: 8. CDR3 length equals 15 residues. This CDR3 is CASSSRDRGLDGYTF. The CDR3 region has the DNA TGTGCCAGCAGTTCACGGGACAGGGGGCTCGATGGCTACACCTTC.

About this clonotype itself: The junction shows a germline mismatch at one end, possibly a read error. Here the CDR3 reads CGANSAGTSAYNEQFF. Here the CDR3 DNA reads TGCGGTGCTAACTCAGCGGGGACTAGCGCCTACAATGAGCAGTTCTTC. The genes are TRBV20-1 and TRBJ2-1; TRBD2 matches at 10 bases. The CDR3 has 16 amino acids. The germline V gene encodes CDR1 DFQATT and CDR2 SNEGSKA (reference sequence).

This clonotype appeared many times. This chain's CDR3 is CASTTQWDRGQETQYF. The CDR3 DNA is TGTGCCAGCACAACTCAGTGGGACAGGGGGCAAGAGACCCAGTACTTC. The chain couples TRBV28 to TRBJ2-5; TRBD1 matches 11 bases. With V trimmed by 7 bases and J by 2 bases, 9 bases remained unmatched. There are 16 residues in the CDR3. The V gene's germline CDR1 is MDHEN and CDR2 SYDVKM.

Many counts were recorded for this clonotype. The genes are TRBV29-1 and TRBJ1-2; D is uncertain. The CDR3 has 14 amino acids. Germline-derived CDR1 and CDR2 are SQVTM and ANQGSEA. The germline V and J ends were trimmed by 0 bases and 6 bases, with 14 bases remaining between them. CDR3 protein: CSVEEEEGSHGYTF. In DNA, the CDR3 is TGCAGCGTTGAAGAGGAGGAGGGATCACATGGCTACACCTTC.

This clonotype was observed at least ten times. Germline is not matched at one junction end, which may reflect a read error. The J gene is TRBJ1-6, the V gene TRBV27, with D possibly matching TRBD1 (5 bases). CDR3 length equals 14 residues. The germline V gene has CDR1 MNHEY and CDR2 SMNVEV (reference sequence). The CDR3 protein is CASSLRLSTGPLHF. CDR3 nucleotide sequence: TGTGCCAGCAGCTTAAGACTTTCTACAGGACCCCTCCATTTT.